Given below is one TCR beta chain in context. Its antigen is undetermined. These data belong to a study of CD8 T cells in Susac syndrome. At the level of the study: There were Susac syndrome patients who were therapy-naive at blood draw, others on corticosteroids, and others on intravenous immunoglobulin alone.

Sequencing of TCR beta, carried out with a high-throughput approach, was applied to CD8+ and CD4+ T cells from the blood. Study-level findings and limits: Peak Susac CD8+ clonal expansion occurred in TEMRA cells and active patients.

RNA totalling about 0.45 to 1 ug underwent reverse transcription with random hexamers. Multiplex immunoSEQ PCR targeted 54 Vbeta and 13 Jbeta TCR beta segments. TCRdb re-called the immunoSEQ multiplex PCR reads through MiXCR, storing one row per CDR3 protein. Of under 110,000 distinct CDR3 sequences listed, roughly 95% are singletons. The V gene's germline CDR1 is SGDLS and CDR2 YYNGEE. This CDR3 has 13 residues. The ends were cut back, 0 bases at V and 7 bases at J, with 7 bases in the middle. The source material was CD8+ T cells from PBMCs. The chain couples TRBV9 to TRBJ2-2; D is ambiguous. The receptor comes from a human donor with Susac syndrome. Here the CDR3 DNA reads TGTGCCAGCAGCGTAGGTCGAGGCGGGGAGCTGTTTTTT. Its protein is CASSVGRGGELFF.